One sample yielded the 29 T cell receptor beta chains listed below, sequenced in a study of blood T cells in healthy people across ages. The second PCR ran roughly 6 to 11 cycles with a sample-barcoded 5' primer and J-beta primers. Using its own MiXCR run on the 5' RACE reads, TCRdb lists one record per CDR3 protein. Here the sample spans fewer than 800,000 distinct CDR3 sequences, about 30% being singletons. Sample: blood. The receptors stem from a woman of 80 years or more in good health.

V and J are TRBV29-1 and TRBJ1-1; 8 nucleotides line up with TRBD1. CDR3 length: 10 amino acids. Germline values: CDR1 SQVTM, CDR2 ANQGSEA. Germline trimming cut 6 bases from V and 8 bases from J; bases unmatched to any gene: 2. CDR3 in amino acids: CSVGQGEAFF. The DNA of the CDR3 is TGCAGCGTCGGACAGGGAGAAGCTTTCTTT. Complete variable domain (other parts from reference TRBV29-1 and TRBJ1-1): SAVISQKPSRDICQRGTSLTIQCQVDSQVTMMFWYRQQPGQSLTLIATANQGSEATYESGFVIDKFPISRPNLTFSTLTVSNMSPEDSSIYLCSVGQGEAFFGQGTRLTVV.

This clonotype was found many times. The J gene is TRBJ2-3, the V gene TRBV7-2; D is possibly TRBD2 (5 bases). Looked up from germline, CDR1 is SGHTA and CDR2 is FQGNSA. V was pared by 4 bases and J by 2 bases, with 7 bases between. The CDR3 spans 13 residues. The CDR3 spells CASSSDYTDTQYF. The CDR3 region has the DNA TGTGCCAGCAGCTCCGACTACACAGATACGCAGTATTTT.

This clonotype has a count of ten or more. This CDR3 reads CASSSRGPRTDTQYF. The CDR3 bases are TGCGCCAGCAGCTCCAGGGGACCCCGCACAGATACGCAGTATTTT. This chain links TRBV5-1 with TRBJ2-3, with D possibly matching TRBD1 (6 bases). The V gene lost 3 bases and the J gene lost 1 base, with 12 bases spanning the gap. This CDR3 is built from 15 residues. The germline gives CDR1 SGHRS, CDR2 YFSETQ.

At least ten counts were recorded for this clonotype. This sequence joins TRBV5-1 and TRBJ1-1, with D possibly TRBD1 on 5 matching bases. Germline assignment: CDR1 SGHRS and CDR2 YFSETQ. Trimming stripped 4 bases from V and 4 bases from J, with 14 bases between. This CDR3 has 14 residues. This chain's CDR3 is CASSAGPGVTEAFF. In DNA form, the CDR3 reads TGCGCCAGCAGCGCAGGGCCCGGGGTCACTGAAGCTTTCTTT.

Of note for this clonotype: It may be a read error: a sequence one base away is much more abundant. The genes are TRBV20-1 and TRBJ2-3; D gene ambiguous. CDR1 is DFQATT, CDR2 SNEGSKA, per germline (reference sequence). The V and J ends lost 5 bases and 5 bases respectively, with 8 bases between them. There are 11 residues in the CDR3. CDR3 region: CSAGRRDTQYF. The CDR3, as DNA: TGCAGTGCTGGACGGAGAGATACGCAGTATTTT.

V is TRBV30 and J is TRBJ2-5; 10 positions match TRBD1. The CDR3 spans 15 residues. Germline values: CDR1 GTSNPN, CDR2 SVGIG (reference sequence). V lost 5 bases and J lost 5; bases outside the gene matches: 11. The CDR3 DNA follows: TGTGCCTGGGGGGAACCGACAGGGGGCGCGGAGACCCAGTACTTC. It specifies CAWGEPTGGAETQYF.

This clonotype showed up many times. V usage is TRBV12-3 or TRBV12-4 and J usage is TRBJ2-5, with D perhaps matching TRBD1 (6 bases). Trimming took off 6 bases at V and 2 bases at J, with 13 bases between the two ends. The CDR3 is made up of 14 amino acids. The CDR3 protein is CASSPKTGQETQYF. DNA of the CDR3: TGTGCCAGCAGCCCAAAGACAGGTCAAGAGACCCAGTACTTC.

This CDR3 reads CASSPRSWGGSYEQYF. In DNA, the CDR3 is TGTGCCAGCAGTCCACGTTCTTGGGGTGGCTCCTACGAGCAGTACTTC. The V and J genes are TRBV12-3 or TRBV12-4 and TRBJ2-7; D is unresolved. Trimming took off 5 bases at V and 0 bases at J, with 17 bases between the two ends. The CDR3 is made up of 16 amino acids.

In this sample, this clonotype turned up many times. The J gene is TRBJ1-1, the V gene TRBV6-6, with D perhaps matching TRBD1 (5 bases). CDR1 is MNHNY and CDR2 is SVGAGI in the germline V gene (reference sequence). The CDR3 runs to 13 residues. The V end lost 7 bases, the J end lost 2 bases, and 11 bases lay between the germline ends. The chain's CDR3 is CASTQTVNTEAFF. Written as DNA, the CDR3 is TGTGCCAGCACCCAGACAGTTAACACTGAAGCTTTCTTT.

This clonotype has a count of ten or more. This chain's CDR3 is CSVEDRHGSYNEQFF. Here the CDR3 DNA reads TGCAGCGTTGAAGACAGGCACGGCTCCTACAATGAGCAGTTCTTC. This rearrangement joins TRBV29-1 to TRBJ2-1; no clear D gene. Germline V gene lookup returns CDR1 SQVTM and CDR2 ANQGSEA. The CDR3 has 15 residues. Trimming shortened V by 0 bases and J by 0 bases, and 9 bases separated the two germline ends.

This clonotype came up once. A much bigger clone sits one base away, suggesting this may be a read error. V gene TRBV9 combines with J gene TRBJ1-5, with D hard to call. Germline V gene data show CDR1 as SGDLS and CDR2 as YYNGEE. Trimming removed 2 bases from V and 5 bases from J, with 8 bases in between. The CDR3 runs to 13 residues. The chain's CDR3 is CASSVDLDQPQHF. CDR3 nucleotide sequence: TGTGCCAGCAGCGTCGATTTGGATCAGCCCCAGCATTTT.

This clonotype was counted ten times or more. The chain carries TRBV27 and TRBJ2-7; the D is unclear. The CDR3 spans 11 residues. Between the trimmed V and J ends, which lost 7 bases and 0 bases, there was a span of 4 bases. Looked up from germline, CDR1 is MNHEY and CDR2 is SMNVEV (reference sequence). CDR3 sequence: CASTTSYEQYF. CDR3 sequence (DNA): TGTGCCAGCACTACCTCCTACGAGCAGTACTTC.

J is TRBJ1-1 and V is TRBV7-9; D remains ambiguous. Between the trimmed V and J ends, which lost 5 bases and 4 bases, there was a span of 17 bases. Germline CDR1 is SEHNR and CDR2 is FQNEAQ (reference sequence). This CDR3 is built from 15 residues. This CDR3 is CASSPPRGSSTEAFF. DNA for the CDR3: TGTGCCAGCAGCCCACCCCGAGGGTCGTCCACTGAAGCTTTCTTT.

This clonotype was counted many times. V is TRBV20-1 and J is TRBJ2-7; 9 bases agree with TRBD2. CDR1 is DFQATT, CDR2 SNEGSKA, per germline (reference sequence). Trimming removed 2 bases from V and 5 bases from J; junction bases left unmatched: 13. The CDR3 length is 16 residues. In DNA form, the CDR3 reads TGCAGTGCTAGACCCCCACTAGCGGGTTCCTACCACGAGCAGTACTTC. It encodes CSARPPLAGSYHEQYF.

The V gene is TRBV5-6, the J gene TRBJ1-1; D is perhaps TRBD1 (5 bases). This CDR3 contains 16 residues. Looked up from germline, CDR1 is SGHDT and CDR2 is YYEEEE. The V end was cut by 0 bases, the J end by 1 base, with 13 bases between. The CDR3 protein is CASSLVGDVGNTEAFF. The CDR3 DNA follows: TGTGCCAGCAGCTTGGTGGGGGACGTTGGGAACACTGAAGCTTTCTTT.

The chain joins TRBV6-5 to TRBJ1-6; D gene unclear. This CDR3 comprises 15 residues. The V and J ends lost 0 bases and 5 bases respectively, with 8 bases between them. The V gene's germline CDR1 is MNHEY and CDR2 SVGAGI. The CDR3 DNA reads TGTGCCAGCAGTTACTCCGGAGGGCATAATTCACCCCTCCACTTT. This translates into CASSYSGGHNSPLHF.

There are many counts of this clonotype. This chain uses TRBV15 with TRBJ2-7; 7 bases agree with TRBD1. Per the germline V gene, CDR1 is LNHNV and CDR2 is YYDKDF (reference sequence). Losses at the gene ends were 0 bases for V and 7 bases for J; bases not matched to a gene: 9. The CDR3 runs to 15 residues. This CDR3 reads CATSRDRGGLGEQYF. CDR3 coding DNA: TGTGCCACCAGCAGAGATAGAGGGGGCCTGGGAGAGCAGTACTTC.

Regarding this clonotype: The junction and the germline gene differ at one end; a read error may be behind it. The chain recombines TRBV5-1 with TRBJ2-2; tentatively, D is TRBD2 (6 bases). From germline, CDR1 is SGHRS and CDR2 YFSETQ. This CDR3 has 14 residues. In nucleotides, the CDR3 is TGCGCCAGCCAGGACCAAACGAACACCGGGGGGCTGTTTTTT. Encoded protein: CASQDQTNTGGLFF.

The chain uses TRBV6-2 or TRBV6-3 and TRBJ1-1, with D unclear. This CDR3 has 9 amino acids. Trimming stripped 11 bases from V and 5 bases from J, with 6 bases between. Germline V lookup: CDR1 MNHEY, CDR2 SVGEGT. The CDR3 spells CAAGTEAFF. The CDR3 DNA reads TGTGCCGCCGGGACTGAAGCTTTCTTT.

DNA for the CDR3: TGTGCCAGCAGCCCCGGGACTTTAGAGACCCAGTACTTC. Translation: CASSPGTLETQYF. The chain is built from TRBV3-1 and TRBJ2-5; tentative D call: TRBD2 (6 bases). Germline V lookup: CDR1 LGHDT, CDR2 YNNKEL (reference sequence). This CDR3 region has 13 residues. V was pared by 4 bases and J by 4 bases, with 10 bases between.

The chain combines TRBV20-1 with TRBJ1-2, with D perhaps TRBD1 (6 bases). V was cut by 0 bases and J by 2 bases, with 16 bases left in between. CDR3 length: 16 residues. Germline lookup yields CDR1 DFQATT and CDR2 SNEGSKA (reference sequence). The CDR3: CSARDSSGARNYGYTF. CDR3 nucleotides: TGCAGTGCTAGAGATTCATCGGGGGCGCGAAACTATGGCTACACCTTC.

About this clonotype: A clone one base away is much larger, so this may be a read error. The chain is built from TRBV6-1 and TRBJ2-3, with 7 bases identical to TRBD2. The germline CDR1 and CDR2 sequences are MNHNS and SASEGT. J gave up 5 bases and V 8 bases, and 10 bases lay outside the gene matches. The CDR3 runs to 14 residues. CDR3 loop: CASWRAGSGDTQYF. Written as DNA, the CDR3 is TGTGCCAGCTGGCGAGCGGGGTCGGGAGATACGCAGTATTTT.

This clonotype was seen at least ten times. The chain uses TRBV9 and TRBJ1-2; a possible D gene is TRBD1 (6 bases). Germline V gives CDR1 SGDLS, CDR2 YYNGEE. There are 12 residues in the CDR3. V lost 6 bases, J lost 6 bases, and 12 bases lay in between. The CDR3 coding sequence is TGTGCCAGCAAAAGGACAGTGGATGGCTACACCTTC. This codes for CASKRTVDGYTF.

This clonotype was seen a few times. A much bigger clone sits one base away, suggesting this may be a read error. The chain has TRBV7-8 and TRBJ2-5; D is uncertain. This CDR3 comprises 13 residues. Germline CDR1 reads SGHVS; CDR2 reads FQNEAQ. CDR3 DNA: TGTACCAGCAGTCAGGTTGCCCAAGAGACCCAGTACTTC. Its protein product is CTSSQVAQETQYF.

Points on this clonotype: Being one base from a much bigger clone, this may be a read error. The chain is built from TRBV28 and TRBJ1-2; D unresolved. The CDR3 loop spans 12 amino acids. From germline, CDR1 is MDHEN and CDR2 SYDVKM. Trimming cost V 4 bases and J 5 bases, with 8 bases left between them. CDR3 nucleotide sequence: TGTGCCAGCAGTTGGGCAGATTATGGCTACACCTTC. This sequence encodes CASSWADYGYTF.

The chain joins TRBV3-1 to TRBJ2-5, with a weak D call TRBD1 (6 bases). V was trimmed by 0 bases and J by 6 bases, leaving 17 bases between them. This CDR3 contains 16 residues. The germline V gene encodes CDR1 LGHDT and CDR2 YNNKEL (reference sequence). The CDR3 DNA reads TGTGCCAGCAGCCAAGATACCCCTCACAGGGTGCAGACCCAGTACTTC. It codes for CASSQDTPHRVQTQYF.

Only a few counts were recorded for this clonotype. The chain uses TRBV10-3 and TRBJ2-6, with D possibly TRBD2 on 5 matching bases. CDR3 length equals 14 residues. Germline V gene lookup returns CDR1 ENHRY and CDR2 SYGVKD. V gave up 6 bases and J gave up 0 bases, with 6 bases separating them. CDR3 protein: CAIRGDSGANVLTF. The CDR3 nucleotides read TGTGCCATCAGGGGAGACTCTGGGGCCAACGTCCTGACTTTC.

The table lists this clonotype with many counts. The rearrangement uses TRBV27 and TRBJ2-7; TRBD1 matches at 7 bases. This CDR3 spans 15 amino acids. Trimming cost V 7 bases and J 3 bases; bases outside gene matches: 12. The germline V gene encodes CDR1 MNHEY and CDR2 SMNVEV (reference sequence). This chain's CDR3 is CASKVGPGQHYEQYF. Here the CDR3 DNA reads TGTGCCAGCAAGGTTGGGCCGGGACAGCACTACGAGCAGTACTTC.

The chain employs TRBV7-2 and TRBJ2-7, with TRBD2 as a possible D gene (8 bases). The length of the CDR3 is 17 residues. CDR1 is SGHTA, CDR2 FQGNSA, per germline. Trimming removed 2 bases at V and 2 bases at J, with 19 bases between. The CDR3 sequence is CASSLKGAGGLTYEQYF. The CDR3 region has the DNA TGTGCCAGCAGCTTAAAGGGGGCGGGGGGCCTTACCTACGAGCAGTACTTC.